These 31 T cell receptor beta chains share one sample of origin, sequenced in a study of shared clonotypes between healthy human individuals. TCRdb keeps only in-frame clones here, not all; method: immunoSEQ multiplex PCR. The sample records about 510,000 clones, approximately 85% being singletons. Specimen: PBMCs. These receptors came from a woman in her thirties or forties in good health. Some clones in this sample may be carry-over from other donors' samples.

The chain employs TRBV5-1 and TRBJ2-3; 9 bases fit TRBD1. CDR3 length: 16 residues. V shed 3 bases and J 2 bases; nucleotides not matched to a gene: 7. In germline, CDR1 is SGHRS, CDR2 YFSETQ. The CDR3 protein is CASSWTGAINTDTQYF. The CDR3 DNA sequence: TGCGCCAGCAGCTGGACAGGGGCCATAAACACAGATACGCAGTATTTT.

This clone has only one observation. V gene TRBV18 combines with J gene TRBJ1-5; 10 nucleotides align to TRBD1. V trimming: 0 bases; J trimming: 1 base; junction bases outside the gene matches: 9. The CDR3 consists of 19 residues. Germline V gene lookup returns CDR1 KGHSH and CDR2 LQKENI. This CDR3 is CASSPPPGQGRISNQPQHF. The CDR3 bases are TGTGCCAGCTCACCACCTCCGGGACAGGGGCGCATCAGCAATCAGCCCCAGCATTTT.

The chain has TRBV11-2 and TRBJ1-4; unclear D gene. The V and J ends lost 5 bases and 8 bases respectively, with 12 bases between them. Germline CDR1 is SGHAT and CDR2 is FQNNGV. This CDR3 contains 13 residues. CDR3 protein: CASSGYRYEKLFF. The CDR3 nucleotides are TGTGCCAGCAGCGGATATCGCTACGAAAAACTGTTTTTT.

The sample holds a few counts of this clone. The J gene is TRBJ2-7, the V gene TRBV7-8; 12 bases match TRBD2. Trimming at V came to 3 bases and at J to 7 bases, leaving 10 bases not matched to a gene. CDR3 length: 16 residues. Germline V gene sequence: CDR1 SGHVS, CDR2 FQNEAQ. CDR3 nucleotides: TGTGCCAGCAGCTTGACTAGCGGGAGTTTTTCGGGAGAGCAGTACTTC. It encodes CASSLTSGSFSGEQYF.

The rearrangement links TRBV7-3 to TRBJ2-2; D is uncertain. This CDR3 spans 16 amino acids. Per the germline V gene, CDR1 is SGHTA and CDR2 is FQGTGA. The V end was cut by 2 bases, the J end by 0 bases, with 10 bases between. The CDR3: CASSLHAGSNTGELFF. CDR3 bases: TGTGCCAGCAGCTTACACGCCGGATCGAACACCGGGGAGCTGTTTTTT. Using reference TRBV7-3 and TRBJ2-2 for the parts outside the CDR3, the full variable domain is GAGVSQTPSNKVTEKGKYVELRCDPISGHTALYWYRQSLGQGPEFLIYFQGTGAADDSGLPNDRFFAVRPEGSVSTLKIQRTERGDSAVYLCASSLHAGSNTGELFFGEGSRLTVL.

CDR3 bases: TGTGCCAGCAGCTTCTCCAGCCCTGGACTAGCGGGAGTCCCTAATGAGCAGTTCTTC. The encoded protein is CASSFSSPGLAGVPNEQFF. The J gene is TRBJ2-1, the V gene TRBV11-2, with 13 nucleotides matching TRBD2. Germline CDR1 SGHAT, CDR2 FQNNGV. V gave up 3 bases and J gave up 7 bases; unmatched junction bases: 15. CDR3 size: 19 residues.

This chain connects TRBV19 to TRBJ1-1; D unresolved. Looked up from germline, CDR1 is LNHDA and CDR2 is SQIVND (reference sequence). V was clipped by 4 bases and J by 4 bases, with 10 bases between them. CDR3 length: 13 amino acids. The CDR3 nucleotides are TGTGCCAGTAGTAGAAGGGAGTCCACTGAAGCTTTCTTT. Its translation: CASSRRESTEAFF.

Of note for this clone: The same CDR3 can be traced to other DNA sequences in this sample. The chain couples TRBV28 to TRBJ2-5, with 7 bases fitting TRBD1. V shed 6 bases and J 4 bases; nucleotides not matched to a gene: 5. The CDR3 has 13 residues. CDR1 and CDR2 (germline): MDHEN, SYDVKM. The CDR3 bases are TGTGCCAGCAGCCTAAACAGGGGAGAGACCCAGTACTTC. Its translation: CASSLNRGETQYF.

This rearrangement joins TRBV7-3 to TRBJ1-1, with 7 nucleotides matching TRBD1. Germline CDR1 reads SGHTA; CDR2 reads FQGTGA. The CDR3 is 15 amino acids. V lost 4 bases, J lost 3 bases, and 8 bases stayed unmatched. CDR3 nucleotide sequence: TGTGCCAGCAGCTCAAACAGGGGAGCGGACACTGAAGCTTTCTTT. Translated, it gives CASSSNRGADTEAFF. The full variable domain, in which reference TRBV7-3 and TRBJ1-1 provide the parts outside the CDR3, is GAGVSQTPSNKVTEKGKYVELRCDPISGHTALYWYRQSLGQGPEFLIYFQGTGAADDSGLPNDRFFAVRPEGSVSTLKIQRTERGDSAVYLCASSSNRGADTEAFFGQGTRLTVV.

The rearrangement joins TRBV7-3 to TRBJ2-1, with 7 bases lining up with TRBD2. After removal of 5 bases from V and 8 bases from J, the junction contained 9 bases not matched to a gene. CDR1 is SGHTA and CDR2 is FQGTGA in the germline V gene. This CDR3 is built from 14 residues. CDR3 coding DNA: TGTGCCAGCAGCCTTAGCGGGTGGGAGGATGAGCAGTTCTTC. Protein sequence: CASSLSGWEDEQFF.

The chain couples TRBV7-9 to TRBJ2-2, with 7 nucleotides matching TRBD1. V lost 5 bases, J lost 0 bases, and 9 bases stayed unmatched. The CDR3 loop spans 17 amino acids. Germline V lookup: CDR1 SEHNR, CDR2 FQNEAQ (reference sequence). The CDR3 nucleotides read TGTGCCAGCAGCCAATCACGGGACAGTGCGAACACCGGGGAGCTGTTTTTT. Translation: CASSQSRDSANTGELFF.

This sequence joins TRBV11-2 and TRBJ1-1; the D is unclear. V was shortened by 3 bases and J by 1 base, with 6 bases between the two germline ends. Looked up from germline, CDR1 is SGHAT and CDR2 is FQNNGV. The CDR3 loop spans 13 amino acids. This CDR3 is CASSFSRNTEAFF. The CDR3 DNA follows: TGTGCCAGCAGCTTCTCCAGGAACACTGAAGCTTTCTTT.

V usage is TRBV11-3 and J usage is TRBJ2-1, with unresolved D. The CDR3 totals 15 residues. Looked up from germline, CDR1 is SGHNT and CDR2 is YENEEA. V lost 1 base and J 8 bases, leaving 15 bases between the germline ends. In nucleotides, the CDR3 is TGTGCCAGCAGCTTAGGTTCCCTCCACGGCTATGAGCAGTTCTTC. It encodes CASSLGSLHGYEQFF.

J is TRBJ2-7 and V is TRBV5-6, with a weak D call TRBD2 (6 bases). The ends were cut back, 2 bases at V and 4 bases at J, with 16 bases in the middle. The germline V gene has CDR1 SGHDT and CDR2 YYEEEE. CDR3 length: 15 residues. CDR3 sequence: CASSFGGKPFYEQYF. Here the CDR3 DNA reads TGTGCCAGCAGCTTCGGCGGGAAACCCTTTTACGAGCAGTACTTC.

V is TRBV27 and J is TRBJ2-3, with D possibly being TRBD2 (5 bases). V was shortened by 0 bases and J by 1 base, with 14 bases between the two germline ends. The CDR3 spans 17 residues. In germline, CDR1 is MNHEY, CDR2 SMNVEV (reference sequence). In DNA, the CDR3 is TGTGCCAGCAGTTTATCGGTTCTAGCAGACCGCACAGATACGCAGTATTTT. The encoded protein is CASSLSVLADRTDTQYF.

The CDR3: CASSKQMNQPQHF. The DNA of the CDR3 is TGTGCCAGCAGTAAGCAAATGAATCAGCCCCAGCATTTT. The chain uses TRBV28 and TRBJ1-5; no clear D gene. V was clipped by 5 bases and J by 4 bases, with 9 bases between them. CDR1 MDHEN and CDR2 SYDVKM come from the germline V gene. The length of the CDR3 is 13 residues.

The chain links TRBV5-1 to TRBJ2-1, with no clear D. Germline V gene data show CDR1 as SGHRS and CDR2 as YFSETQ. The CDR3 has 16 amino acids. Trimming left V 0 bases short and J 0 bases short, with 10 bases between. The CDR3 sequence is CASSLVGQISYNEQFF. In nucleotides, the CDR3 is TGCGCCAGCAGCTTGGTAGGGCAGATCTCCTACAATGAGCAGTTCTTC.

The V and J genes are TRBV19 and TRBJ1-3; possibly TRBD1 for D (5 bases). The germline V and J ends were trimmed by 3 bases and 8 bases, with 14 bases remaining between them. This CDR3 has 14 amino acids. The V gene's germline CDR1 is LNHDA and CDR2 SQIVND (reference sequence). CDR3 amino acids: CASSIGAFTDTIYF. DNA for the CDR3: TGTGCCAGTAGTATTGGGGCTTTCACGGACACCATATATTTT.

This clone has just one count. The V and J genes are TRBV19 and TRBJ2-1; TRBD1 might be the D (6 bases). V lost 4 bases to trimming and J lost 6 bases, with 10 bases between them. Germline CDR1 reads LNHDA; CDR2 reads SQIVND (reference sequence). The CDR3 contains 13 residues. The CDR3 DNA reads TGTGCCAGTAGTACCCGACAGGTCAATGAGCAGTTCTTC. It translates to CASSTRQVNEQFF.

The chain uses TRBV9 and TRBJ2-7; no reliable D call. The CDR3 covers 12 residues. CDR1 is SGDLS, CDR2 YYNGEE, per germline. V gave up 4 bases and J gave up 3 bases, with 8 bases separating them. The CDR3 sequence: CASSPSIYEQYF. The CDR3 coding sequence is TGTGCCAGCAGCCCCAGCATCTACGAGCAGTACTTC.

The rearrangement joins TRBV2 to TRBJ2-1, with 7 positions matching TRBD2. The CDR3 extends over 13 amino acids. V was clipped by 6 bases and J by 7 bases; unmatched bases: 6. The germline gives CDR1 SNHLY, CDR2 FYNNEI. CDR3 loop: CASRPTSVNEQFF. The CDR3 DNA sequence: TGTGCCAGCAGACCCACTAGCGTTAATGAGCAGTTCTTC.

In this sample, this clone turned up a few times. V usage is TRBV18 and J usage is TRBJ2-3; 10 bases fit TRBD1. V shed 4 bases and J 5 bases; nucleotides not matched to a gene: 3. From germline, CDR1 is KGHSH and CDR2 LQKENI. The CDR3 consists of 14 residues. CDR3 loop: CASSLGTGEDTQYF. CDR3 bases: TGTGCCAGCTCACTAGGGACAGGGGAAGATACGCAGTATTTT.

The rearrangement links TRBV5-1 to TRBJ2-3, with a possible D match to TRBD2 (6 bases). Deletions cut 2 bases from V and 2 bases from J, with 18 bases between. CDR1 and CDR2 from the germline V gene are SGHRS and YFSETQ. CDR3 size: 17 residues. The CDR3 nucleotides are TGCGCCAGCAGCTTCGATACGGGACTGGGACTCACAGATACGCAGTATTTT. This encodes CASSFDTGLGLTDTQYF.

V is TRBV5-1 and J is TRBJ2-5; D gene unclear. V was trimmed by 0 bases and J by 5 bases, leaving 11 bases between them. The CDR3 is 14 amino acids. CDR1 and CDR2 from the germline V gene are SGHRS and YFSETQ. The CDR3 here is CASSLDWSRETQYF. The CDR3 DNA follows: TGCGCCAGCAGCTTGGATTGGTCCAGGGAGACCCAGTACTTC.

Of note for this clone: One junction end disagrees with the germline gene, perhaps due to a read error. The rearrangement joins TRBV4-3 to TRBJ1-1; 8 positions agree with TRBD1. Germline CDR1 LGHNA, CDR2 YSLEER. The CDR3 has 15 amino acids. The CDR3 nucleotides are TGCGCCAGCAGCACCGGACAGGGTGTGAATACTGAAGCTTTCTTT. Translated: CASSTGQGVNTEAFF.

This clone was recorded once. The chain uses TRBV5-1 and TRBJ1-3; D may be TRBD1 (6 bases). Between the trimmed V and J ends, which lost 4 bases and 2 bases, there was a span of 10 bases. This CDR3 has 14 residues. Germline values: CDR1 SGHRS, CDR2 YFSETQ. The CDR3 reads CASSEPGAGNTIYF. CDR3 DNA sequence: TGCGCCAGCAGCGAACCAGGGGCTGGAAACACCATATATTTT.

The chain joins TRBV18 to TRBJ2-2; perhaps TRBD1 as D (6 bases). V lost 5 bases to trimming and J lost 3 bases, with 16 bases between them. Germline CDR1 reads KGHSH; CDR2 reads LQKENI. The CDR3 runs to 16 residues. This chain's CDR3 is CASSATRGGDTGELFF. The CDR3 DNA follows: TGTGCCAGCTCAGCGACAAGAGGGGGAGACACCGGGGAGCTGTTTTTT. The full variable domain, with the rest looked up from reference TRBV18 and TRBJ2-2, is NAGVMQNPRHLVRRRGQEARLRCSPMKGHSHVYWYRQLPEEGLKFMVYLQKENIIDESGMPKERFSAEFPKEGPSILRIQQVVRGDSAAYFCASSATRGGDTGELFFGEGSRLTVL.

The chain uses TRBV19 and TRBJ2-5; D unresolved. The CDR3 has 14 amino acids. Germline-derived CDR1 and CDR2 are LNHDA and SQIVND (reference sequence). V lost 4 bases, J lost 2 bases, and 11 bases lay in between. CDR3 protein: CASSSAHGQETQYF. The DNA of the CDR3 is TGTGCCAGTAGTAGCGCTCACGGGCAAGAGACCCAGTACTTC.

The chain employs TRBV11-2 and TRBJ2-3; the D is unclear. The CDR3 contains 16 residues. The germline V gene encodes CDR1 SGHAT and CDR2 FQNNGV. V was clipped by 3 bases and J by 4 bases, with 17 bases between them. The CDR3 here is CASSLGVWAVPDTQYF. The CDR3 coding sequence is TGTGCCAGCAGCTTGGGTGTGTGGGCAGTCCCAGATACGCAGTATTTT.

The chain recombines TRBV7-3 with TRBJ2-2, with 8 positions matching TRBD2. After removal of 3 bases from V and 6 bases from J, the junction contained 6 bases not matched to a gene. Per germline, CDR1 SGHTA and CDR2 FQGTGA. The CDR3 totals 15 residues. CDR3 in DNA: TGTGCCAGCAGCTTGTCAAGCGGGAGTCCCGGGGAGCTGTTTTTT. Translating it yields CASSLSSGSPGELFF.

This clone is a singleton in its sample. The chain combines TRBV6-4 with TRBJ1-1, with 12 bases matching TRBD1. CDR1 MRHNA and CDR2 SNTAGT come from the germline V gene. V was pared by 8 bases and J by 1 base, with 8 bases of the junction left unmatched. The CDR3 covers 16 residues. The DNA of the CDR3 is TGTGCCAGCTCCCCCGGGACAGGGGGCGGGAACACTGAAGCTTTCTTT. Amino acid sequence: CASSPGTGGGNTEAFF.